These T cell receptor beta chains were read from a single sample in a study of radiotherapy plus CTLA-4 blockade in lung cancer. Sequencing was performed with immunoSEQ multiplex PCR; in TCRdb, only in-frame clones are kept and a portion is missing. This table holds 70,000 to 100,000 clones, 70% to 90% found once. This sample comprised peripheral blood, obtained from a patient treated with radiotherapy plus ipilimumab. The receptors originated from a human donor with non-small cell lung cancer who had a partial response to radiotherapy plus ipilimumab. CDR3s include the opening cysteine and the closing phenylalanine or tryptophan. The order of the fields is clone size, J gene, V gene, D gene, CDR3 DNA, CDR3 protein. The D gene is left open where the match is weak. Only part of the rows carry a size: once, few, many, or a class if the clone is expanded.

>.|TRBJ1-3|TRBV19|TRBD1
TGTGCCAGTAGTATATCGGGACAGGGTGGAACTGGAAACACCATATATTTT
CASSISGQGGTGNTIYF
>.|TRBJ1-1|TRBV7-2|TRBD1
TGTGCCAGCAGCTCAGGGGGGTCGGCCACTGAAGCTTTCTTT
CASSSGGSATEAFF
>.|TRBJ1-4|TRBV2|TRBD1
TGTGCCAGCACCGCGAGGGCAGGGGGCGAAAAACTGTTTTTT
CASTARAGGEKLFF
>.|TRBJ1-4|TRBV4-2|.
TGTGCCAGCAGCCAAGATCTACAGAGCCTTGAGTGGCTGTTTTTT
CASSQDLQSLEWLFF
>.|TRBJ2-7|TRBV5-1|.
TGCGCCAGCAGCCCCACGGGGCGGGGCTACTACGAGCAGTACTTC
CASSPTGRGYYEQYF
>.|TRBJ1-2|TRBV18|TRBD1
TGTGCCAGCTCACTACAGGGGCTTAACTATGGCTACACCTTC
CASSLQGLNYGYTF
>few|TRBJ1-1|TRBV7-3|.
TGTGCCAGCAGCTCCAGGGGGAACACTGAAGCTTTCTTT
CASSSRGNTEAFF
>.|TRBJ2-5|TRBV28|TRBD2
TGTGCCAGCAATACGAATAGCGGGGAGACCCAGTACTTC
CASNTNSGETQYF
>.|TRBJ2-1|TRBV30|TRBD1
TGTGCCTGGAGTGTTCGACAGGGGAGGAATGAGCAGTTCTTC
CAWSVRQGRNEQFF
>.|TRBJ2-7|TRBV11-2|TRBD2
TGTGCCAGCAGCTTATTGAGCGGGAGCCAGTACGAGCAGTACTTC
CASSLLSGSQYEQYF
>.|TRBJ2-3|TRBV2|TRBD2
TGTGCCAGCAGTGAAGGAAATTATCGGACTAGCGGGAGTTCAGATACGCAGTATTTT
CASSEGNYRTSGSSDTQYF
>once|TRBJ2-1|TRBV9|TRBD1
TGTGCCAGCAGCGTAGATGGGACAGGGGGCTGGAATGAGCAGTTCTTC
CASSVDGTGGWNEQFF
>.|TRBJ2-2|TRBV6-6|TRBD1
TGTGCCAGCAGTCGCGGGACAGGGAACACCGGGGAGCTGTTTTTT
CASSRGTGNTGELFF
>.|TRBJ1-4|TRBV5-4|TRBD1
TGTGCCAGCAGCTTGGCCAAGACGAGGACAGGGAGTGAAAAACTGTTTTTT
CASSLAKTRTGSEKLFF
>once|TRBJ1-6|TRBV7-9|TRBD1
TGTGCCAGCAGCTTAGACAGGGGAGGAGAGTCACCCCTCCACTTT
CASSLDRGGESPLHF
>once|TRBJ1-4|TRBV6-1|.
TGTGCCAGCGAGGTAGACACTAATGAAAAACTGTTTTTT
CASEVDTNEKLFF
>.|TRBJ1-5|TRBV9|.
TGTGCCAGCAGCGTCGGAGATACTGGGCCCCAGCATTTT
CASSVGDTGPQHF
>few|TRBJ2-3|TRBV10-1|TRBD1
TGCGCCAGCAGTAGGGGACAGGCGGATACGCAGTATTTT
CASSRGQADTQYF
>.|TRBJ1-6|TRBV7-2|.
TGTGCCAGCAGCTTAGCGGTGGGCCGACTCCACTTT
CASSLAVGRLHF
>.|TRBJ2-1|TRBV7-6|TRBD1
TGTGCCAGCAGCTTATTCGGACAGGGGGGGAATGAGCAGTTCTTC
CASSLFGQGGNEQFF
>.|TRBJ1-1|TRBV5-3|.
TGTGCCAGAAGCTTGGTAGTTATGAACACTGAAGCTTTCTTT
CARSLVVMNTEAFF
>.|TRBJ2-3|TRBV10-3|.
TGTGCCATCAGTGAGAATCAGGGAATCACAGATACGCAGTATTTT
CAISENQGITDTQYF
>few|TRBJ2-2|TRBV28|TRBD1
TGTGCCAGCACCCCTGACAGGGTCGGCACCGGGGAGCTGTTTTTT
CASTPDRVGTGELFF
>.|TRBJ2-7|TRBV28|.
TGTGCCAGCGGACCGCGTGGGGGGTCCGGCTTTAGCTCCTACGAGCAGTACTTC
CASGPRGGSGFSSYEQYF
>once|TRBJ1-2|TRBV6-5|.
TGTGCCAGCAGTACAGGGCCATCCTATGGCTACACCTTC
CASSTGPSYGYTF
>.|TRBJ2-1|TRBV6-5|.
TGTGCCAGCACCAAACACGGGAACTACAATGAGCAGTTCTTC
CASTKHGNYNEQFF
>.|TRBJ2-5|TRBV11-3|.
TGTGCCAGCAGTCCGGGGGCAGGGGGATGGGAAGAGACCCAGTACTTC
CASSPGAGGWEETQYF
>.|TRBJ2-3|TRBV10-2|.
TGCGCCAGCAGTGCTGACAAACCAACGCAGTATTTT
CASSADKPTQYF
>.|TRBJ2-4|TRBV27|TRBD1
TGTGCCAGCAGTTTCCGGGACAGGGCACACATTCAGTACTTC
CASSFRDRAHIQYF
>.|TRBJ1-1|TRBV5-5|TRBD1
TGTGCCAGCAGCTGGGGGACAGCGAACACTGAAGCTTTCTTT
CASSWGTANTEAFF